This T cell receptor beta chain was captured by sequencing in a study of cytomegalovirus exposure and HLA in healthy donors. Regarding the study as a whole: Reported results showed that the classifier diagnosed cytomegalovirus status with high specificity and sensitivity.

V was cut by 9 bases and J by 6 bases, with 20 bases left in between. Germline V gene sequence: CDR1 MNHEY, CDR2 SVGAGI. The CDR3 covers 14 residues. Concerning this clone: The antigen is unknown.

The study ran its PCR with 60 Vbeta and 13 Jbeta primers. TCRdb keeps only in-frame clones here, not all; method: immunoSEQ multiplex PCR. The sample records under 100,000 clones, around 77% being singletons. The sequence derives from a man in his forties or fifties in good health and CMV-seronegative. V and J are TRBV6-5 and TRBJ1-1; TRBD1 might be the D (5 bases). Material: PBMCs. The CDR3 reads CASDGQGLGAEAFF. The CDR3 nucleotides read TGTGCCAGTGACGGGCAGGGTTTAGGCGCTGAAGCTTTCTTT.